This T cell receptor (beta chain) was recovered during a study of CD8 T cells in ankylosing spondylitis. General study points: Apparently characteristic of ankylosing spondylitis blood was a TCR beta motif (about eight highly homologous variants). Some of the motif variants had earlier been found in reactive arthritis patients' fluid and blood. The authors reported significant enrichment of disease-linked clones in matched ankylosing spondylitis synovial fluid.

Quantitative 5'-RACE with molecular barcodes generated TCR beta libraries. In TCRdb, the 5' RACE reads were re-called with MiXCR into one record per CDR3 protein. The repertoire holds under 250,000 distinct CDR3 sequences, 8% to 10% seen once, with approximately 5% in the top ten. Germline CDR1 reads MNHNS; CDR2 reads SASEGT. This CDR3 is 14 amino acids long. V shed 4 bases and J shed 3 bases, with 13 bases lying between them. This clonotype was seen repeatedly, ten times or more. Its antigen is currently unknown. This TCR derives from a female donor with ankylosing spondylitis or in good health (not recorded which). Material for sequencing was blood, either unsorted or a sorted T cell fraction (not recorded which). The V and J genes are TRBV6-1 and TRBJ2-7; TRBD1 is a possible D gene (5 bases). Here the CDR3 DNA reads TGTGCCAGCAGTGGTCGGAAGGGGCGCTACGAGCAGTACTTC. The encoded protein is CASSGRKGRYEQYF.